The present T cell receptor (beta chain) was sequenced within a study of persistence of HIV-infected CD4 T cells. Findings and caveats of the study: Within sorted populations, more oligoclonal TCRs accompanied more oligoclonal proviruses. Compared with CD3/CD28-stimulated cells, CMV- and Gag-responding cells showed lower TCRbeta richness.

The libraries were made with immunoSEQ version 4 in survey mode. Genomic DNA was diluted to around 10 ng/uL, up to about 1 ug per sample. The assay was immunoSEQ multiplex PCR, and TCRdb's table has in-frame clones only and misses some. Found here are about 36,000 clones, 80% to 85% of them singletons; the top ten hold more than 0.9%. With respect to this clone: Its antigen is not identified.

The stimulus was an HIV-1 Gag 15-mer peptide pool, roughly 1 ug/peptide/mL. Memory cells lacking CD40L and CD69 with high CD45RO were sorted. The CDR3 consists of 15 residues. V lost 4 bases and J lost 2, with 14 bases in between. Per the germline V gene, CDR1 is KGHSH and CDR2 is LQKENI. The sample in question was cultured CD4+ T cells from PBMCs, obtained from a patient who received antiretroviral therapy. The source of this sequence is an adult with HIV. The donor label of this sample is uncertain. The chain is built from TRBV18 and TRBJ1-2, with D unresolved. The CDR3 DNA reads as TGTGCCAGCTCACAGGGTGTAGGTGAGAACTATGGCTACACCTTC. It is translated as CASSQGVGENYGYTF. The full variable domain, in which reference TRBV18 and TRBJ1-2 provide the parts outside the CDR3, is NAGVMQNPRHLVRRRGQEARLRCSPMKGHSHVYWYRQLPEEGLKFMVYLQKENIIDESGMPKERFSAEFPKEGPSILRIQQVVRGDSAAYFCASSQGVGENYGYTFGSGTRLTVV.